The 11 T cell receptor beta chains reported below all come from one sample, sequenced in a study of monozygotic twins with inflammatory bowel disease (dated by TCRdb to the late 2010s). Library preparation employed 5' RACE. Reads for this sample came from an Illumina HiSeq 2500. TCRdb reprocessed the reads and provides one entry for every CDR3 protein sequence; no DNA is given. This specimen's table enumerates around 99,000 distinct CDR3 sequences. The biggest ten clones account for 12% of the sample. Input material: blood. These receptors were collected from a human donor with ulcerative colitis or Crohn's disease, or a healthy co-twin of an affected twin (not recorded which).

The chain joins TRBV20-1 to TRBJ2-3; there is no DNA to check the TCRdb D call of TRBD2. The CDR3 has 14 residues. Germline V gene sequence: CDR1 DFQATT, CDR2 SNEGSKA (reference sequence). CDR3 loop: CSASPAGRTDTQYF.

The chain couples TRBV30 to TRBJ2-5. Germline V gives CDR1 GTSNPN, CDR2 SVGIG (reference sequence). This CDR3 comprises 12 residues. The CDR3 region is CAWSVLRETQYF.

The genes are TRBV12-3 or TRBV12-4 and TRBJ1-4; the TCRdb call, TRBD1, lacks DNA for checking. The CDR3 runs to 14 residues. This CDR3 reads CASSLIPGEEKLFF.

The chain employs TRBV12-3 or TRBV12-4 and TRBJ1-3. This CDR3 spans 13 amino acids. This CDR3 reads CASSPRAGNTIYF.

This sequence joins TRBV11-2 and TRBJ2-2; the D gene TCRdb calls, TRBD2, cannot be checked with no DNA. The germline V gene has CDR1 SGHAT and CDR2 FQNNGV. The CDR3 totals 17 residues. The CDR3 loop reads CASSLSGLAVVTGELFF.

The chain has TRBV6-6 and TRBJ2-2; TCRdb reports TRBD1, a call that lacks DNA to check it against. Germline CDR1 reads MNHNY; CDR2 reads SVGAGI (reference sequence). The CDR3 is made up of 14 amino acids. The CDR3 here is CASSTQGNGGELFF.

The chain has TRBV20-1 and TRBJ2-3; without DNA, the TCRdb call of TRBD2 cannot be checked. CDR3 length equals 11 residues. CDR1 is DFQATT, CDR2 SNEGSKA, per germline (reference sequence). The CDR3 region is CSAADYPTQYF.

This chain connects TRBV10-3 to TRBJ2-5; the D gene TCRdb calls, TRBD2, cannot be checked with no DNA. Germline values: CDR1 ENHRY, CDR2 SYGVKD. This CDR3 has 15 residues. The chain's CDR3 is CAISSAGGSQETQYF.

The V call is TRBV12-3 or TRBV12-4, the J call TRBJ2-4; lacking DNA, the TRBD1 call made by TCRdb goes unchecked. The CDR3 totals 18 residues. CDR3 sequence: CASRAGTGGAYAKNIQYF.

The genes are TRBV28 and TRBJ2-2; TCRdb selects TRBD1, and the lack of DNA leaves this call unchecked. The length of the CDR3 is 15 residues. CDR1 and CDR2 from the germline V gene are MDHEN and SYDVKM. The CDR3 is CASSSYTLAAGELFF. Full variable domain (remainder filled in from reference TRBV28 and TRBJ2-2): DVKVTQSSRYLVKRTGEKVFLECVQDMDHENMFWYRQDPGLGLRLIYFSYDVKMKEKGDIPEGYSVSREKKERFSLILESASTNQTSMYLCASSSYTLAAGELFFGEGSRLTVL.

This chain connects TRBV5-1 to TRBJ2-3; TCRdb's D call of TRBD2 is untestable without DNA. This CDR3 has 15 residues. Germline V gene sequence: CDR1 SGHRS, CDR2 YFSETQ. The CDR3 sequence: CASSPGLAGEDTQYF.